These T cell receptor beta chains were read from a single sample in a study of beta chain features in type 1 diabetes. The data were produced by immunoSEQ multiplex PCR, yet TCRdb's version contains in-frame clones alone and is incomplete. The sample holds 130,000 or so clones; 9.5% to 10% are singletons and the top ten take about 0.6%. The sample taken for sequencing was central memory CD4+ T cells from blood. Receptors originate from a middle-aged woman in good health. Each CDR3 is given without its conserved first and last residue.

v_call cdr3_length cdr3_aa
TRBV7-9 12 ASSLLPGLTEAF
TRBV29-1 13 SVQSSGTGDNEQF
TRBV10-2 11 ASKTGGWETQY
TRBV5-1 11 ASRTGSSYEQY
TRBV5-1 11 ASSDQGYNEQF
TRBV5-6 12 ASSWDGQGAGYT
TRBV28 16 ASTFSAPSGVWRHEQY
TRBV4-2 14 ASSPPPGMLVNEQF
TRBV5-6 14 ATKLTPTSGDYEQY
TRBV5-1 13 ASSLGQGQDYEQY
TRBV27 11 ATTGTGGYEQY
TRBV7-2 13 ASSSSTGQGIIQY
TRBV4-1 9 ASSLSGTQY
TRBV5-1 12 ASAPGSYTGELF
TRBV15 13 ATSRDYPKAGELF
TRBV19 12 ASREGQGRQPQH
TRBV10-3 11 AIQGLFADTQY
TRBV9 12 ASSPSPSTDTQY
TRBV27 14 ASSPRGVIAKNIQY
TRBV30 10 AWSHEYDEQY
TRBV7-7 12 ASSSQGATDTQY
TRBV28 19 ASSLLLGPGGERGSPDTQY
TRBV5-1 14 ASSRRTSANTGELF
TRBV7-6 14 ASSLGAAGGTDTQY
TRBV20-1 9 SASGQAEQY
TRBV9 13 ASSWGTGGQETQY
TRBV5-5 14 ASSFQGLAKTDTQY
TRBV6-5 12 ASSLTGYTSPLH
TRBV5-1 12 ASSSRSGIYEQY